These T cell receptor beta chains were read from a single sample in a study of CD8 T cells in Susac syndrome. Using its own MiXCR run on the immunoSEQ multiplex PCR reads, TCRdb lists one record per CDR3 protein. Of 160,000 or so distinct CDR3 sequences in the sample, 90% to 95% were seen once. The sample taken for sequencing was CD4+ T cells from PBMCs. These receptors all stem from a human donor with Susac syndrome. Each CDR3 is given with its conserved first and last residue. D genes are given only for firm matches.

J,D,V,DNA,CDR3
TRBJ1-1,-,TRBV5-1,TGCGCCAGCAGCTCGGGACTGGCAGGACTGAACACTGAAGCTTTCTTT,CASSSGLAGLNTEAFF
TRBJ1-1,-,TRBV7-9,TGTGCCAGCAGCTTATCATACACTGAAGCTTTCTTT,CASSLSYTEAFF
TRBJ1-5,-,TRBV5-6,TGTGCCAGCAGCTTACGAGAACAGGGCCCCAATCAGCCCCAGCATTTT,CASSLREQGPNQPQHF
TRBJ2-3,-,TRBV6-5,TGTGCCAGCAGGCGGGGGCCCTCGGCCGGTACGCAGTATTTT,CASRRGPSAGTQYF
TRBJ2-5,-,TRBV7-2,TGTGCCAGCAGCTTAACGGTTGGGGAGACCCAGTACTTC,CASSLTVGETQYF
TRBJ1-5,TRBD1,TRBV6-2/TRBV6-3,TGTGCCAGCAGTCGCTTGACAGGGCAAAATCAGCCCCAGCATTTT,CASSRLTGQNQPQHF
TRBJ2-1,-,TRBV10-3,TGTGCCATCAGTAGAGATGGGTCCTACAATGAGCAGTTCTTC,CAISRDGSYNEQFF
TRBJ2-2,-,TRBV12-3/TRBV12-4,TGTGCCAGCAGTCTCAGGGGGGGGGCTCTAGCCGGGGAGCTGTTTTTT,CASSLRGGALAGELFF
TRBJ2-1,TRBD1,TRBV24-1,TGTGCCACCAGTGATACCCAGGGGGCGAGTTACAATGAGCAGTTCTTC,CATSDTQGASYNEQFF
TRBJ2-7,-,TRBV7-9,TGTGCCAGCAGCTTCAGGGGATCGGAGCAGTACTTC,CASSFRGSEQYF